What follows is one T cell receptor (beta chain) and its context. No antigen is known for it. This entry comes from a study of T-cell memory formation after mild COVID-19. The overall study: TCR clusters largely stayed donor specific. General study results and limits: CM and EM subsets held most contracting CD4+ clones; EMRA held CD8+ ones.

TCRdb reanalysed the 5' RACE reads using MiXCR and keeps one entry per CDR3 protein. The table lists roughly 170,000 distinct CDR3 sequences, about 18% of them singletons. The CDR3 covers 14 residues. The germline gives CDR1 LGHDT, CDR2 YNNKEL (reference sequence). V trimming: 4 bases; J trimming: 10 bases; junction bases outside the gene matches: 5. The receptor was derived from a man aged 18 to 35 who had mild COVID-19 (a few samples of this study predate the infection). Cell type and time point are not known. The sequencing input was PBMCs or a T cell subset sorted from them (not recorded which). The chain combines TRBV3-1 with TRBJ2-1; 12 bases align to TRBD2. CDR3 sequence reads: CASSLGLAGREQFF. The CDR3 DNA reads TGTGCCAGCAGCCTGGGACTAGCGGGCAGGGAGCAGTTCTTC.